This T cell receptor beta chain came from a study of cytomegalovirus exposure and HLA in healthy donors. The V end was cut by 0 bases, the J end by 1 base, with 12 bases between. CDR1 MGHRA and CDR2 YSYEKL come from the germline V gene. This CDR3 has 16 residues. Study-wide points: Prior analysis indicated that the majority of TCR beta V segments exhibited productivity approximately 87% or approximately 30% of the time.

Notes on this clone: Its cognate antigen is unknown.

A multiplex PCR was run with 60 Vbeta primers and 13 Jbeta primers. Libraries were prepared by immunoSEQ multiplex PCR; TCRdb keeps only in-frame clonotypes and omits some of them. This sample has hundreds of thousands of clones; around 80% occur once, and the top ten carry around 3.9%. Material: PBMCs. V gene TRBV4-1 combines with J gene TRBJ1-1; no clear D gene. This TCR derives from a male donor in good health and CMV-seronegative. The CDR3 DNA is TGCGCCAGCAGCCAAGAGGGCTACGCAGCGAACACTGAAGCTTTCTTT. It translates to CASSQEGYAANTEAFF.